The present entry profiles one T cell receptor beta chain with its context. Its antigen is undetermined. The data derive from a study of T cells expressing NK-cell markers. Study-wide points: A few donors showed these clonotypes also leading the CD3+CD56-NKG2C+ fraction. HCMV specificity of the expanded NKG2C+ T cell clones stayed unclear. Dominant NKG2C+ clonotype frequencies of roughly 1.0-7.5% of CD8+ T cells were measured in a handful of donors.

Production of TCR beta cDNA relied on 5'RACE template switching with UMIs. Reanalyzing the 5' RACE reads, TCRdb keeps one entry per CDR3 protein, without DNA. This table lists roughly 160,000 distinct CDR3 sequences. This clonotype originated in a woman between 18 and 70 years old in good health. The sample comprised blood T cells: a sorted CD56 or NKG2C T cell subset, CD4+ or CD8+ T cells, or bulk PBMC T cells (not recorded which).

CDR3 loop: CASSLPGKAGGYEQYF. This chain links TRBV7-2 with TRBJ2-7; without DNA, the TCRdb call of TRBD2 cannot be checked. CDR1 and CDR2 (germline): SGHTA, FQGNSA. CDR3 length equals 16 residues.